These T cell receptor beta chains were read from a single sample in a study of T cells in Graves' hyperthyroidism and ophthalmopathy. Via MiXCR, TCRdb re-called the multiplex PCR reads, giving one row per CDR3 protein. This sample has 600,000 or so distinct CDR3 sequences, with 16% found just once. The sample taken for sequencing was blood. The receptors were sampled from a woman under 40 with Graves' hyperthyroidism. Both conserved end residues are part of each CDR3. A D gene is named only where the DNA matches it firmly. Rows give clone size only sometimes, using once, few, many, or a class for an expanded clone.

J	V	size	D	CDR3	DNA
TRBJ2-1	TRBV11-2	many	-	CASSRDGGPQFF	TGTGCCAGCAGCCGTGATGGAGGCCCTCAGTTCTTC
TRBJ2-7	TRBV12-3/TRBV12-4	many	-	CASSLRPRGPYEQYF	TGTGCCAGCAGTTTGAGGCCGAGGGGACCCTACGAGCAGTACTTC
TRBJ2-1	TRBV11-2	many	TRBD2	CASSLDRIAGYNEQFF	TGTGCCAGCAGCTTAGATAGAATAGCGGGCTACAATGAGCAGTTCTTC
TRBJ1-3	TRBV28	-	-	CASRGGIGGNTIYF	TGTGCCAGCCGGGGGGGAATAGGTGGAAACACCATATATTTT
TRBJ1-2	TRBV12-3/TRBV12-4	many	TRBD1	CASRPPGQGIAGYTF	TGTGCCAGCAGACCCCCGGGACAGGGAATCGCTGGCTACACCTTC
TRBJ2-2	TRBV6-1	-	-	CASSESAGKREELFF	TGTGCCAGCAGTGAATCGGCGGGGAAGAGGGAGGAGCTGTTTTTT
TRBJ2-1	TRBV11-2	many	-	CASSLTEQFF	TGTGCCAGCAGCTTAACAGAGCAGTTCTTC
TRBJ2-7	TRBV25-1	-	TRBD1	CASSATSDYHRGEQYF	TGTGCCAGCAGTGCCACCAGTGATTATCACAGGGGCGAGCAGTACTTC
TRBJ2-3	TRBV5-1	few	TRBD1	CASSLLDRGVTDTQYF	TGCGCCAGCAGCTTACTCGACAGGGGGGTCACAGATACGCAGTATTTT
TRBJ2-1	TRBV10-3	-	TRBD2	CASMRDYDNEQFF	TGTGCCTCTATGAGGGACTATGACAATGAGCAGTTCTTC
TRBJ2-2	TRBV4-2	few	TRBD2	CASSQGLAVTGELFF	TGTGCCAGCAGCCAAGGCCTAGCGGTCACCGGGGAGCTGTTTTTT
TRBJ2-3	TRBV6-2/TRBV6-3	few	TRBD1	CASRSGTGGADTQYF	TGTGCCAGCAGATCCGGGACAGGGGGTGCGGATACGCAGTATTTT
TRBJ2-1	TRBV18	many	TRBD1	CASAGTGSYNEQFF	TGTGCCAGCGCAGGGACAGGCTCCTACAATGAGCAGTTCTTC
TRBJ1-2	TRBV20-1	many	-	CSASSATGQINYGYTF	TGCAGTGCTAGTTCGGCAACCGGACAGATCAACTATGGCTACACCTTC
TRBJ2-6	TRBV5-1	-	-	CASSGGFEPGANVLTF	TGCGCCAGCAGCGGGGGTTTTGAGCCTGGGGCCAACGTCCTGACTTTC
TRBJ2-2	TRBV5-5	many	-	CASSLVAGELFF	TGTGCCAGCAGCTTGGTTGCCGGGGAGCTGTTTTTT
TRBJ2-7	TRBV27	few	TRBD1	CASSFGTGKFYEQYF	TGTGCCAGCAGTTTCGGGACAGGGAAATTCTACGAGCAGTACTTC
TRBJ1-4	TRBV10-3	-	-	CAISESDLEEKLFF	TGTGCCATCAGTGAGTCAGACCTGGAAGAAAAACTGTTTTTT
TRBJ1-2	TRBV29-1	many	TRBD1	CSVRGQGYGYTF	TGCAGCGTCAGGGGGCAGGGCTATGGCTACACCTTC
TRBJ2-7	TRBV10-3	many	-	CAISVGGSSYEQYF	TGTGCCATCAGTGTTGGGGGGAGCTCCTACGAGCAGTACTTC
TRBJ2-2	TRBV7-2	few	-	CASRLMSINTGELFF	TGTGCCAGCAGATTAATGTCGATTAACACCGGGGAGCTGTTTTTT
TRBJ1-1	TRBV11-3	-	TRBD1	CASSPPTGVTEAFF	TGTGCCAGCAGCCCTCCGACAGGGGTCACTGAAGCTTTCTTT
TRBJ2-3	TRBV6-2/TRBV6-3	-	-	CASSSSAAEDTQYF	TGTGCCAGCAGTTCTAGCGCTGCGGAGGATACGCAGTATTTT
TRBJ2-7	TRBV28	many	-	CASSRVREAFYEQYF	TGTGCCAGCAGCCGTGTAAGAGAAGCATTCTACGAGCAGTACTTC
TRBJ1-1	TRBV5-1	many	-	CASSSTFEGRTEAFF	TGCGCCAGCAGCTCCACCTTTGAAGGACGGACTGAAGCTTTCTTT
TRBJ1-1	TRBV2	many	TRBD1	CASREVRATGGWTEAFF	TGTGCCAGCAGGGAAGTGCGTGCAACAGGGGGGTGGACTGAAGCTTTCTTT
TRBJ2-1	TRBV20-1	many	-	CSARVLNEQFF	TGCAGTGCTCGGGTCCTCAATGAGCAGTTCTTC